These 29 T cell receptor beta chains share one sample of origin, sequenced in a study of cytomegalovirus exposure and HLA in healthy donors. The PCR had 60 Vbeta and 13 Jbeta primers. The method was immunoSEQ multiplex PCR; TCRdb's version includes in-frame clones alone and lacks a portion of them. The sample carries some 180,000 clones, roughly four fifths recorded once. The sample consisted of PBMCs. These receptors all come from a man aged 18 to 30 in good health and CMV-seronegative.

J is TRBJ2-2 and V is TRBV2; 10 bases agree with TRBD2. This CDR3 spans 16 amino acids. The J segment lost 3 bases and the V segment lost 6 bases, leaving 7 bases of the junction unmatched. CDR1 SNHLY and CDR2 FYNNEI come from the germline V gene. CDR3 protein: CASRVSGGADTGELFF. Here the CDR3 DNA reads TGTGCCAGCAGGGTGAGCGGGGGGGCCGACACCGGGGAGCTGTTTTTT. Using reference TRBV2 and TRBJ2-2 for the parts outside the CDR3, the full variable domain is EPEVTQTPSHQVTQMGQEVILRCVPISNHLYFYWYRQILGQKVEFLVSFYNNEISEKSEIFDDQFSVERPDGSNFTLKIRSTKLEDSAMYFCASRVSGGADTGELFFGEGSRLTVL.

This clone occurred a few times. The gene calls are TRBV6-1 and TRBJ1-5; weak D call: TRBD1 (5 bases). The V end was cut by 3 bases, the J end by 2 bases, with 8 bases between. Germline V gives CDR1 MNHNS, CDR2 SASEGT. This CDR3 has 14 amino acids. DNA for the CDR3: TGTGCCAGCAGTGAGGGGGAGGGCAATCAGCCCCAGCATTTT. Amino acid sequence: CASSEGEGNQPQHF.

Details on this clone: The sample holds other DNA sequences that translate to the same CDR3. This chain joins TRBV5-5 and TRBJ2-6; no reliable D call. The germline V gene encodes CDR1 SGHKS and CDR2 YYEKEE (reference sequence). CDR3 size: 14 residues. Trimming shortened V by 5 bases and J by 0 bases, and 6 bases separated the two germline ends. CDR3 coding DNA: TGTGCCAGCAGGCTAGACTCTGGGGCCAACGTCCTGACTTTC. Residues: CASRLDSGANVLTF.

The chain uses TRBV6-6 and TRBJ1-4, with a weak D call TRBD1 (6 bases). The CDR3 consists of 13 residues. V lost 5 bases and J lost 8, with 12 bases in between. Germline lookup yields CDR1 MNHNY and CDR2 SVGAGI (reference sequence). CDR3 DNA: TGTGCCAGCAGTCGGGGGGCTATAGAAAAACTGTTTTTT. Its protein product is CASSRGAIEKLFF.

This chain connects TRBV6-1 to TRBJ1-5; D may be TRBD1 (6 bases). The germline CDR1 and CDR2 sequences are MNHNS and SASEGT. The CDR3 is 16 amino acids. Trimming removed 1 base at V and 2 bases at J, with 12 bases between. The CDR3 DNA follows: TGTGCCAGCAGTGAAGGGACAGCTGTAGGCAATCAGCCCCAGCATTTT. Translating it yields CASSEGTAVGNQPQHF.

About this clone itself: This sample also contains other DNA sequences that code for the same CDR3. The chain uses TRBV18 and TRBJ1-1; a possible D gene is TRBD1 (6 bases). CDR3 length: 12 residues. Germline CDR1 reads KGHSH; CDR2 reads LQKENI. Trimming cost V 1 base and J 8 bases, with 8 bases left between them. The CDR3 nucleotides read TGTGCCAGCTCACCACAGGGACAAGAAGCTTTCTTT. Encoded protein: CASSPQGQEAFF.

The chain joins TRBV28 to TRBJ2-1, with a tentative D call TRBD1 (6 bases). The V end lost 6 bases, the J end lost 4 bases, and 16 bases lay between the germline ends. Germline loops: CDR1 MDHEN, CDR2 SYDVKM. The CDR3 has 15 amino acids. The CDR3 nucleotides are TGTGCCAGCAGGGGGGACATAAGTCTTTACAATGAGCAGTTCTTC. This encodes CASRGDISLYNEQFF.

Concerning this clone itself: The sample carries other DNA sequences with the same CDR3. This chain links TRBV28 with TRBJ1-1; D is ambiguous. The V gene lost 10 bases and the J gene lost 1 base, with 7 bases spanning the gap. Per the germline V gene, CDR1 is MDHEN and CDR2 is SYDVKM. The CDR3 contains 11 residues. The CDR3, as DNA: TGTGCCACCAAGCAGAACACTGAAGCTTTCTTT. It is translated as CATKQNTEAFF.

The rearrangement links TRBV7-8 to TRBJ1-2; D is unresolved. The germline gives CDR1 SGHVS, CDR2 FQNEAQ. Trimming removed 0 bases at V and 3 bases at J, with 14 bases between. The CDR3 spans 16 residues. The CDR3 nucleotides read TGTGCCAGCAGCTTAGCGGCGGGGAACGAGTACTATGGCTACACCTTC. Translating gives CASSLAAGNEYYGYTF.

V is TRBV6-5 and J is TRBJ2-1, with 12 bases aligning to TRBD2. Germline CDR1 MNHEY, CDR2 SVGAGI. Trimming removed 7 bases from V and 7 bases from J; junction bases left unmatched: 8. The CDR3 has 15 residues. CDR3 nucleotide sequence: TGTGCCAGCACCCCTAGCGGGGGGGCCGGAAATGAGCAGTTCTTC. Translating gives CASTPSGGAGNEQFF.

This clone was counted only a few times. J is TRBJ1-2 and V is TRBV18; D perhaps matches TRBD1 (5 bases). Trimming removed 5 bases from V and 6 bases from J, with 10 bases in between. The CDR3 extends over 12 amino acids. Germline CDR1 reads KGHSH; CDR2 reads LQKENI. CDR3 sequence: CASSYSTDGYTF. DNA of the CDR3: TGTGCCAGCTCATACTCGACAGATGGCTACACCTTC.

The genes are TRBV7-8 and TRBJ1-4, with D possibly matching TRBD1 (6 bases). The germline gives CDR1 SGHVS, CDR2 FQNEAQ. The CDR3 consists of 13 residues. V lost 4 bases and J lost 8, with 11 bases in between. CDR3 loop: CASSWGTREKLFF. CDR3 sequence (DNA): TGTGCCAGCAGCTGGGGGACACGGGAAAAACTGTTTTTT.

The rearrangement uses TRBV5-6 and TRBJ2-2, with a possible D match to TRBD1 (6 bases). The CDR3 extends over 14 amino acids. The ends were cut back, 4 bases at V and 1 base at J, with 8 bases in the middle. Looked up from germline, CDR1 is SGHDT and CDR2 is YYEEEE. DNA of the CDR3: TGTGCCAGCAGCCGGGGACAGAACACCGGGGAGCTGTTTTTT. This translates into CASSRGQNTGELFF.

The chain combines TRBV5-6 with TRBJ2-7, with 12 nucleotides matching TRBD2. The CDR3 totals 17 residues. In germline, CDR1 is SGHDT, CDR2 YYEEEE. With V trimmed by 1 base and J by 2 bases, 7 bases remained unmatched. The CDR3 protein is CASSLFTPSGRAYEQYF. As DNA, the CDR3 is TGTGCCAGCAGCTTGTTTACCCCTAGCGGGAGGGCCTACGAGCAGTACTTC. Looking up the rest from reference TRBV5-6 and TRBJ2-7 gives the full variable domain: DAGVTQSPTHLIKTRGQQVTLRCSPKSGHDTVSWYQQALGQGPQFIFQYYEEEERQRGNFPDRFSGHQFPNYSSELNVNALLLGDSALYLCASSLFTPSGRAYEQYFGPGTRLTVT.

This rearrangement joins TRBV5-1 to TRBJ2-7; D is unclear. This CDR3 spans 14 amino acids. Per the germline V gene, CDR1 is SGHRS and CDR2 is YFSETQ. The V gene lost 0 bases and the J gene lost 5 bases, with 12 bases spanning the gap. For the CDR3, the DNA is TGCGCCAGCAGCTTGGCATTCCAGGCCGACGAGCAGTACTTC. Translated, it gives CASSLAFQADEQYF.

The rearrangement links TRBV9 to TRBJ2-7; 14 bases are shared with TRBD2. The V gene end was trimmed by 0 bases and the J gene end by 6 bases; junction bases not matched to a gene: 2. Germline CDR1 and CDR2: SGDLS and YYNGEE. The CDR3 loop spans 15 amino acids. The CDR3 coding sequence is TGTGCCAGCAGCGTAGGAGGACTAGCGGGAGGCGAGCAGTACTTC. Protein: CASSVGGLAGGEQYF.

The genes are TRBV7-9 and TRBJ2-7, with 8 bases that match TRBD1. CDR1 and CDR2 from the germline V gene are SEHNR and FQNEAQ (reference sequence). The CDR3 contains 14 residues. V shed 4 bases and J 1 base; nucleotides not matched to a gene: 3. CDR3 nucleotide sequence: TGTGCCAGCAGCTACAGGGGGGCTTCCTACGAGCAGTACTTC. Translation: CASSYRGASYEQYF. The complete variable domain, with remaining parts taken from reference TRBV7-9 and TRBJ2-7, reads DTGVSQNPRHKITKRGQNVTFRCDPISEHNRLYWYRQTLGQGPEFLTYFQNEAQLEKSRLLSDRFSAERPKGSFSTLEIQRTEQGDSAMYLCASSYRGASYEQYFGPGTRLTVT.

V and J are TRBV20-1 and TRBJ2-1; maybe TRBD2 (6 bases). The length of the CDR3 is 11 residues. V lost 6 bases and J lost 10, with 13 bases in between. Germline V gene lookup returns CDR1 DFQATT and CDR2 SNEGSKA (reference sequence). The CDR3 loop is CSALEGLEQFF. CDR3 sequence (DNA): TGCAGTGCCCTAGAAGGACTAGAGCAGTTCTTC.

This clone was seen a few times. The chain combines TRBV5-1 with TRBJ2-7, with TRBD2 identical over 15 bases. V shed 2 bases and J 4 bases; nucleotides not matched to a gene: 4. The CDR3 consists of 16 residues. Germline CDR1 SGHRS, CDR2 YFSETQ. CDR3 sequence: CASSFGLAGGSYEQYF. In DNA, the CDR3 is TGCGCCAGCAGCTTTGGACTAGCGGGAGGGTCTTACGAGCAGTACTTC.

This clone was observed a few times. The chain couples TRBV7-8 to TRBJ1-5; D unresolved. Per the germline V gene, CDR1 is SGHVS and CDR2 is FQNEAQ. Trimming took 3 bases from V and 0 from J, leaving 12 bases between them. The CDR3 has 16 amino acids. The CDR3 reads CASSFRGGLSNQPQHF. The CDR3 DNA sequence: TGTGCCAGCAGCTTTAGAGGTGGCCTTAGCAATCAGCCCCAGCATTTT.

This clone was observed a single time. The CDR3, as DNA: TGCGCCAGCAGCTTGGCAGGAGCGGTTCTGGGGGGGGCCTTTACTGAAGCTTTCTTT. It is translated as CASSLAGAVLGGAFTEAFF. The genes are TRBV5-1 and TRBJ1-1; a possible D gene is TRBD1 (6 bases). The CDR3 spans 19 residues. Germline V gene data show CDR1 as SGHRS and CDR2 as YFSETQ. V was pared by 0 bases and J by 5 bases, with 26 bases between.

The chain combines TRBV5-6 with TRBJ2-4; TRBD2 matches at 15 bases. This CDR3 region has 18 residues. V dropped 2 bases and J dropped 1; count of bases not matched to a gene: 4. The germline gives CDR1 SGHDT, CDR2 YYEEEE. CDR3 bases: TGTGCCAGCAGCTTTCGGACTAGCGGGGGGGCCGCCAAAAACATTCAGTACTTC. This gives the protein CASSFRTSGGAAKNIQYF.

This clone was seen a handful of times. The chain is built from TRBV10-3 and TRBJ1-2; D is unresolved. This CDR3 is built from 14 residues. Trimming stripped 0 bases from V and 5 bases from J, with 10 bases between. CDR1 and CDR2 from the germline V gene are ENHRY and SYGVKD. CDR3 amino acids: CAISESRGLYGYTF. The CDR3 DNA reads TGTGCCATCAGTGAGTCGAGAGGACTATATGGCTACACCTTC.

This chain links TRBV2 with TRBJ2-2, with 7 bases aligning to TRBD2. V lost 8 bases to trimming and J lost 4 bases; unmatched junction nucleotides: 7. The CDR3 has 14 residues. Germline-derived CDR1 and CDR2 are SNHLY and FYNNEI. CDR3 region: CASRWRETTGELFF. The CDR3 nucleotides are TGTGCCAGCCGGTGGCGGGAGACCACCGGGGAGCTGTTTTTT.

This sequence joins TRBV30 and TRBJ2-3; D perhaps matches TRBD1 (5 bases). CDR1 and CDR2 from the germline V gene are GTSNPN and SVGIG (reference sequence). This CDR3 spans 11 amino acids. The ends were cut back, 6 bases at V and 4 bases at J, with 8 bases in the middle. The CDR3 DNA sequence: TGTGCCTGCAGGGCCTCAGATACGCAGTATTTT. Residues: CACRASDTQYF.

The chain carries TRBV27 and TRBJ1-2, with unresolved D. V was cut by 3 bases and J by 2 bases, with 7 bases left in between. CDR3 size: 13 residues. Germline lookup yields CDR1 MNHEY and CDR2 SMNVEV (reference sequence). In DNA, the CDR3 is TGTGCCAGCAGTTTGGGCTCAAACTATGGCTACACCTTC. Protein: CASSLGSNYGYTF.

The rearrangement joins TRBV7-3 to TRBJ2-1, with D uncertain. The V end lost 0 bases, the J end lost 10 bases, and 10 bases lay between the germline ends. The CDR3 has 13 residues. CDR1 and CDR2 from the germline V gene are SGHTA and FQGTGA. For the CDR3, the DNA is TGTGCCAGCAGCTTAACGGGCGCACGGGAGCAGTTCTTC. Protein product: CASSLTGAREQFF.

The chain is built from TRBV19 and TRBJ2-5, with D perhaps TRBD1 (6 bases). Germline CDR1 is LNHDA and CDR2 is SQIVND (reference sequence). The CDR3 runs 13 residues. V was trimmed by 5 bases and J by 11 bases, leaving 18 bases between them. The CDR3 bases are TGTGCCAGTAGTCCCGGACAGACTTACGGGCAGTACTTC. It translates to CASSPGQTYGQYF.

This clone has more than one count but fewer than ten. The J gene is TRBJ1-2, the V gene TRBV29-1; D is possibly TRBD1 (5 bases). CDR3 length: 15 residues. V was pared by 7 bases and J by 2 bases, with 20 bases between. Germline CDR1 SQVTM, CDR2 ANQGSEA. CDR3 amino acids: CSAGGARGSNYGYTF. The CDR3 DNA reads TGCAGCGCCGGAGGGGCGAGGGGATCCAACTATGGCTACACCTTC.